This TCR beta chain came from a study of tumor and adjacent non-tumor tissue in lung cancer. Study information: The cohort had around eleven adenocarcinoma, a couple of squamous cell and 1 small cell patients. General study findings and limits: Normal lung showed higher cumulative top 100 clone frequency than tumor.

The template was RNA from unsorted bulk tissue. Between August and November 2014, newly diagnosed, chemotherapy-naive lung cancer patients underwent thoracic surgery in China. Germline V gives CDR1 MGHDK, CDR2 SYGVNS. This CDR3 has 13 residues. The V and J ends lost 4 bases and 6 bases, in that order; junction bases with no gene match: 3. Concerning this clonotype: Its specificity is not known.

A modified ARM-PCR protocol with three rounds of nested PCR amplified TCRbeta. TCRdb re-derived calls from the multiplex PCR reads in MiXCR, one entry per CDR3 protein. The profile covers roughly 150,000 distinct CDR3 sequences, with around 67% appearing a single time and 15% to 20% taken by the ten largest. The sequenced material came from lung tumor tissue. The receptor comes from a man in his fifties or sixties with small cell lung cancer. The chain has TRBV25-1 and TRBJ1-5; TRBD1 agrees at 7 bases. As DNA, the CDR3 is TGTGCCAGCAGTGGTCAGGGGGGTCAGCCCCAGCATTTT. Encoded protein: CASSGQGGQPQHF.